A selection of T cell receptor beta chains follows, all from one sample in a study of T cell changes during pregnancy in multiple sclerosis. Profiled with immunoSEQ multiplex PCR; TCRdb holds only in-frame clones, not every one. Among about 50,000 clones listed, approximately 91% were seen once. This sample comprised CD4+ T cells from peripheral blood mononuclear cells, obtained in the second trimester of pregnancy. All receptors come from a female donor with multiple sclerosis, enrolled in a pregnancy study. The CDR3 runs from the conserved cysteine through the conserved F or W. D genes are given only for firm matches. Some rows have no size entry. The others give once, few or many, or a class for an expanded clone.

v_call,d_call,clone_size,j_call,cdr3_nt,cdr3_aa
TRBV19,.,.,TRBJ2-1,TGTGCCAGTAGTATATCCCCCAGATCTGGCTACAATGAGCAGTTCTTC,CASSISPRSGYNEQFF
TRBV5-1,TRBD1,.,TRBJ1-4,TGCGCCAGTAGGACAGGGGCCACTAATGAAAAACTGTTTTTT,CASRTGATNEKLFF
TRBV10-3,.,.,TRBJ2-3,TGTGCCATCAGTGACCGGACAGTTTTAGTCACAGATACGCAGTATTTT,CAISDRTVLVTDTQYF
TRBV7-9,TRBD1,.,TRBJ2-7,TGTGCCAGCAGCTTAGGTGGGACAGGGGGCTACGAGCAGTACTTC,CASSLGGTGGYEQYF
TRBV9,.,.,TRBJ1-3,TGTGCCAGCAGCGGGGGGGTCCTCTCTGGAAACACCATATATTTT,CASSGGVLSGNTIYF
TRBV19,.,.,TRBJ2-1,TGTGCCAGTAGTAAAACTAGAAGTGAGCAGTTCTTC,CASSKTRSEQFF
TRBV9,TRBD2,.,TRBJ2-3,TGTGCCAGCAGCGTACGCGGGGGGGCCCCAGATACGCAGTATTTT,CASSVRGGAPDTQYF
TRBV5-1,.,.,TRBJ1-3,TGCGCCAGCAGCTTGACAGGGTACGGAAACACCATATATTTT,CASSLTGYGNTIYF
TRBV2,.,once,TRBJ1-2,TGTGCCAGCAGTGTAGTCTATGGCTACACCTTC,CASSVVYGYTF
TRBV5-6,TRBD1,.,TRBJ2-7,TGTGCCAGCAGCTTGGCCCCAGGGGGCGGGTGGCCCTACGAGCAGTACTTC,CASSLAPGGGWPYEQYF
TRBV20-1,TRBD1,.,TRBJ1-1,TGCAGTGCAAACAGGGGTACTGAAGCTTTCTTT,CSANRGTEAFF
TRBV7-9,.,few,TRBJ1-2,TGTGCCAGCAGCTTCGTCTCTGGCTACACCTTC,CASSFVSGYTF
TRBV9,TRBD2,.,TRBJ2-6,TGTGCCAGCAGCGTGGGACTAGCGGGAACTCACTCTGGGGCCAACGTCCTGACTTTC,CASSVGLAGTHSGANVLTF
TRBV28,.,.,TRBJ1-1,TGTGCCAGCAGTTTTCCCAGGGGAAGAAGCCCTGAAGCTTTCTTT,CASSFPRGRSPEAFF
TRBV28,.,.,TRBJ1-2,TGTGCCAGCAGTTTTCAAGTGAGCGGCTACACCTTC,CASSFQVSGYTF
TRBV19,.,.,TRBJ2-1,TGTGCCAGTAGTATAGTCCTGGGGGGGGCTCCACTCAATGAGCAGTTCTTC,CASSIVLGGAPLNEQFF
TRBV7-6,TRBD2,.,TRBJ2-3,TGTGCCAGCAGCTTAGCGGTAGCGGGGGACGTAGTGACAGATACGCAGTATTTT,CASSLAVAGDVVTDTQYF
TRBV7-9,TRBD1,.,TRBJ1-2,TGTGCCAGCAGCTATGTCACCGTACAGGGGATCTATGGCTACACCTTC,CASSYVTVQGIYGYTF
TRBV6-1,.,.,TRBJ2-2,TGTGCCAGCAGTGAAGCGTTGGTTGTCCAGGGTAACACCGGGGAGCTGTTTTTT,CASSEALVVQGNTGELFF
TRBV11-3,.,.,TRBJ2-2,TGTGCCAGCAGCTTACGGGGGACTCAACCCGGGGAGCTGTTTTTT,CASSLRGTQPGELFF
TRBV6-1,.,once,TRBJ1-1,TGTGCCAGCATCCCCGCAGGGTGGGACACTGAAGCTTTCTTT,CASIPAGWDTEAFF
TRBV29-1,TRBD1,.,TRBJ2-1,TGCAGCGTTGAAGTGGACAGGGTTGAGCAGTTCTTC,CSVEVDRVEQFF
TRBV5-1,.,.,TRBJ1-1,TGCGCCAGCAGCTTGGGGCTCGCGGACACTGAAGCTTTCTTT,CASSLGLADTEAFF
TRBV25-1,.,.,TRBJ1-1,TGTGCCAGCAGTAAACAGGGCATGAACACTGAAGCTTTCTTT,CASSKQGMNTEAFF
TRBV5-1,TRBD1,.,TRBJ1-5,TGCGCCAGCAGCTTGGAGGGACAGGGGGTTCAGCCCCAGCATTTT,CASSLEGQGVQPQHF
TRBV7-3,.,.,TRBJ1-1,TGTGCCAGCAGAACCAGTACAGAGACTGAAGCTTTCTTT,CASRTSTETEAFF
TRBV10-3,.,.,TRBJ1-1,TGTGCCATCAGGGGGAGGAACACTGAAGCTTTCTTT,CAIRGRNTEAFF
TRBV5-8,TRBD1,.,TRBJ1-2,TGTGCCAGCGGCCTAACAGGGGTGGATGGCTACACCTTC,CASGLTGVDGYTF
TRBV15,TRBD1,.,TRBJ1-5,TGTGCCACCAGCAGAGATCTTAGGACAGGGAACAATCAGCCCCAGCATTTT,CATSRDLRTGNNQPQHF
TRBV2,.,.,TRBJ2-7,TGTGCCAGCAAGAACAGCTTCTGGGACATCCAGTACGAGCAGTACTTC,CASKNSFWDIQYEQYF
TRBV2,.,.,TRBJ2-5,TGTGCCAGCAGTTCTTTCACCAGGGGACCTATAGAGACCCAGTACTTC,CASSSFTRGPIETQYF
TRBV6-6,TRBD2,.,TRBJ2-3,TGTGCCAGCAGAACCCCCCGGGCGGGGGGGTTAGATACGCAGTATTTT,CASRTPRAGGLDTQYF
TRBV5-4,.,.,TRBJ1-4,TGTGCCAGCAGCTCAGCAGGGAAGAATGAAAAACTGTTTTTT,CASSSAGKNEKLFF
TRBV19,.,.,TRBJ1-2,TGTGCCAGTAGTATAGTAGGAGAATATGGCTACACCTTC,CASSIVGEYGYTF
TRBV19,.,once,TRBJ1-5,TGTGCCAGTAGTATTGTCGTAGGAGGGGATCAGCCCCAGCATTTT,CASSIVVGGDQPQHF
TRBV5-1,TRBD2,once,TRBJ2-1,TGCGCCAGCAGCCCTAAACTAGCGGGGGAGTACAATGAGCAGTTCTTC,CASSPKLAGEYNEQFF
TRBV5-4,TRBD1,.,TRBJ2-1,TGTGCCAGCAGCGTGGGACAGGGGAACTACAATGAGCAGTTCTTC,CASSVGQGNYNEQFF
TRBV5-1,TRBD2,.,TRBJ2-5,TGCGCCAGCAGCATTGGGACTAGCGGGTCGGAGACCCAGTACTTC,CASSIGTSGSETQYF
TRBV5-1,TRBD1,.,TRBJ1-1,TGCGCCAGCAGTCCAGGGGGTACTTTGAACACTGAAGCTTTCTTT,CASSPGGTLNTEAFF
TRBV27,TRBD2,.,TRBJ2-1,TGTGCCAGCAGACCATCGGGCGGGAGGGTGTACAATGAGCAGTTCTTC,CASRPSGGRVYNEQFF
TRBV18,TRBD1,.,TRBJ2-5,TGTGCCAGCTCACAGAACCGGGACAGCCTAGAGACCCAGTACTTC,CASSQNRDSLETQYF
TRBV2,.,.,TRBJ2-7,TGTGCCAGCAGTGTCCAGGGTTACGAGCAGTACTTC,CASSVQGYEQYF
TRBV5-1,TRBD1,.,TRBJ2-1,TGCGCCAGCAGCTTGACGACAGGGCCGGCCTACAATGAGCAGTTCTTC,CASSLTTGPAYNEQFF
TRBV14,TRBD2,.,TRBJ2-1,TGTGCCAGCAGCCCATTGGGACTAGCGTCCAATGAGCAGTTCTTC,CASSPLGLASNEQFF
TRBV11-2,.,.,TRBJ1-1,TGTGCCAGCACCCAATCTACAGGGAACACTGAAGCTTTCTTT,CASTQSTGNTEAFF
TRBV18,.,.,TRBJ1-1,TGTGCCAGCTCACCCCGGACTCTCCCCGCTGTGAACACTGAAGCTTTCTTT,CASSPRTLPAVNTEAFF
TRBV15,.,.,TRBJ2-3,TGTGCCACCAACGGGCGGGGCGCCTCAGATACGCAGTATTTT,CATNGRGASDTQYF
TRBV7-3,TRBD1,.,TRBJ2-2,TGTGCCAGCAGCCCCGGGACAGCAACCGGGGAGCTGTTTTTT,CASSPGTATGELFF
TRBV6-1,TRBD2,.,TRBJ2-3,TGTGCCAGCAGGGGCGGACTAGCGGGGGGGGATACGCAGTATTTT,CASRGGLAGGDTQYF
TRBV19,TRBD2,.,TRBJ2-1,TGTGCCAGTAGGAAGACTAGCGGGCCGCGGAATGAGCAGTTCTTC,CASRKTSGPRNEQFF
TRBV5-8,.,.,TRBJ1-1,TGTGCCAGCAGCTTGTACAGTGGGGAGTCCACTGAAGCTTTCTTT,CASSLYSGESTEAFF
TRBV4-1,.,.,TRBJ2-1,TGCGCCAGCAGCCAAAGAGCCTACAATGAGCAGTTCTTC,CASSQRAYNEQFF
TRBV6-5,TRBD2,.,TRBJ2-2,TGTGCCAGCAGTTCCCATTCGGGGGGGCGGGCCGGGGAGCTGTTTTTT,CASSSHSGGRAGELFF
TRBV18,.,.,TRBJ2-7,TGTGCCAGCTCACCACCGGGCAGGGTAACCTACGAGCAGTACTTC,CASSPPGRVTYEQYF
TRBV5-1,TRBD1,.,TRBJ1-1,TGCGCCAGCCGGACAGGGCAATCTTATAGCACTGAAGCTTTCTTT,CASRTGQSYSTEAFF
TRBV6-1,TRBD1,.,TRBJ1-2,TGTGCCAGCAGTCTGACAGGGGGCTCTGGCTACACCTTC,CASSLTGGSGYTF
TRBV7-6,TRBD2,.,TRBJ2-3,TGTGCCAGCAGCTTAGTACGTAGTGGGGGGGGCACAGATACGCAGTATTTT,CASSLVRSGGGTDTQYF